These 13 T cell receptor beta chains were sequenced from one sample in a study of blood T cell repertoires in COVID-19. Sequencing was performed with immunoSEQ multiplex PCR; in TCRdb, only in-frame clones are kept and a portion is missing. The sample lists 59,000 or so clones, 79% occurring once. Sequencing input: peripheral blood. The origin of the receptors is a man in his sixties with acute or convalescent COVID-19.

The V and J genes are TRBV30 and TRBJ2-7; possibly TRBD2 for D (6 bases). V was clipped by 0 bases and J by 2 bases, with 17 bases between them. The germline gives CDR1 GTSNPN, CDR2 SVGIG (reference sequence). CDR3 length: 16 amino acids. CDR3 nucleotide sequence: TGTGCCTGGAGTGTACGTAGGGCAGGGAGGACCTACGAGCAGTACTTC. Its translation is CAWSVRRAGRTYEQYF.

The chain combines TRBV24-1 with TRBJ2-3, with D uncertain. From germline, CDR1 is KGHDR and CDR2 SFDVKD. V was cut by 3 bases and J by 6 bases, with 15 bases left in between. This CDR3 region has 15 residues. CDR3 in DNA: TGTGCCACCAGTGATGACTCGGTAAAGCGTGATACGCAGTATTTT. This encodes CATSDDSVKRDTQYF.

The V call is TRBV2, the J call TRBJ2-3, with 7 bases identical to TRBD2. Germline assignment: CDR1 SNHLY and CDR2 FYNNEI. V trimming: 6 bases; J trimming: 6 bases; junction bases outside the gene matches: 12. There are 15 residues in the CDR3. The DNA for the CDR3 is TGTGCCAGCAGAATTCTCGGGACTACCGGGGATACGCAGTATTTT. Its protein is CASRILGTTGDTQYF.

The chain combines TRBV27 with TRBJ1-2; TRBD1 is a possible D gene (5 bases). V lost 4 bases, J lost 3 bases, and 12 bases lay in between. CDR1 MNHEY and CDR2 SMNVEV come from the germline V gene (reference sequence). This CDR3 comprises 14 residues. The CDR3, as DNA: TGTGCCAGCAGTTCCCTGGGGCCGGACTATGGCTACACCTTC. This encodes CASSSLGPDYGYTF.

This rearrangement joins TRBV6-2 or TRBV6-3 to TRBJ2-3, with TRBD2 identical over 7 bases. J lost 2 bases, V lost 2 bases, and 1 base had no gene match. The CDR3 is made up of 14 amino acids. CDR1 is MNHEY, CDR2 SVGEGT, per germline. The CDR3 bases are TGTGCCAGCAGTTACGGGAGGGCCACAGATACGCAGTATTTT. It encodes CASSYGRATDTQYF.

This clone was recorded once. V usage is TRBV5-4 and J usage is TRBJ2-5, with 8 bases fitting TRBD1. This CDR3 is 14 amino acids long. The ends lost 4 bases at V and 1 base at J; junction bases unmatched: 3. Germline lookup yields CDR1 SGHNT and CDR2 YYREEE (reference sequence). The CDR3 loop is CASSPGTGQETQYF. The DNA of the CDR3 is TGTGCCAGCAGCCCCGGGACAGGCCAAGAGACCCAGTACTTC.

V is TRBV19 and J is TRBJ2-1; 11 bases map to TRBD1. CDR3 size: 17 residues. After removal of 4 bases from V and 4 bases from J, the junction contained 9 bases not matched to a gene. Germline CDR1 LNHDA, CDR2 SQIVND (reference sequence). DNA of the CDR3: TGTGCCAGTAGTAGCGGGACAGGGGGTATCGAATACAATGAGCAGTTCTTC. Protein sequence: CASSSGTGGIEYNEQFF.

V is TRBV23-1 and J is TRBJ1-6; possibly TRBD1 for D (5 bases). TRBV23-1 is placed among ORFs of uncertain function. V lost 4 bases and J 0 bases, leaving 19 bases between the germline ends. CDR3 size: 19 residues. The CDR3 is CASSRYGGALSSYNSPLHF. DNA for the CDR3: TGCGCCAGCAGTCGATATGGAGGGGCCTTGAGCTCCTATAATTCACCCCTCCACTTT.

V gene TRBV5-1 combines with J gene TRBJ2-5; D might be TRBD2 (5 bases). The V and J ends lost 5 bases and 2 bases respectively, with 10 bases between them. CDR3 length equals 13 residues. Per the germline V gene, CDR1 is SGHRS and CDR2 is YFSETQ. CDR3 bases: TGCGCCAGCAGTGTGGCGGGTCAAGAGACCCAGTACTTC. Its translation: CASSVAGQETQYF.

The J gene is TRBJ2-5, the V gene TRBV27; the match to TRBD1 covers 8 bases. V lost 5 bases to trimming and J lost 4 bases; unmatched junction nucleotides: 12. This CDR3 contains 16 residues. Germline CDR1 and CDR2: MNHEY and SMNVEV (reference sequence). CDR3 bases: TGTGCCAGCAGTCCCTCCCCCAGGGGGCGCGTAGAGACCCAGTACTTC. Protein product: CASSPSPRGRVETQYF.

V usage is TRBV7-9 and J usage is TRBJ2-5; D is unclear. Germline V gene lookup returns CDR1 SEHNR and CDR2 FQNEAQ (reference sequence). There are 13 residues in the CDR3. Trimming took 4 bases from V and 4 from J, leaving 10 bases between them. CDR3 residues: CASSSRITETQYF. In nucleotides, the CDR3 is TGTGCCAGCAGCTCTAGAATCACAGAGACCCAGTACTTC.

The CDR3 here is CASSRTSGTDTQYF. CDR3 in DNA: TGCGCCAGCAGTAGGACTAGCGGCACAGATACGCAGTATTTT. The V call is TRBV10-2, the J call TRBJ2-3; 9 positions match TRBD2. The CDR3 totals 14 residues. J was trimmed by 1 base and V by 5 bases; bases with no gene match: 1. Germline V gene sequence: CDR1 WSHSY, CDR2 SAAADI.

V gene TRBV18 combines with J gene TRBJ2-1; D remains ambiguous. The CDR3 runs to 13 residues. CDR1 and CDR2 (germline): KGHSH, LQKENI. V lost 4 bases and J lost 4, with 8 bases in between. The CDR3 nucleotides read TGTGCCAGCTCACGAACTCAATACAATGAGCAGTTCTTC. Translated: CASSRTQYNEQFF. The whole variable domain, filled in from reference TRBV18 and TRBJ2-1, reads NAGVMQNPRHLVRRRGQEARLRCSPMKGHSHVYWYRQLPEEGLKFMVYLQKENIIDESGMPKERFSAEFPKEGPSILRIQQVVRGDSAAYFCASSRTQYNEQFFGPGTRLTVL.